A selection of T cell receptor beta chains follows, all from one sample in a study of shared clonotypes between healthy human individuals. The assay was immunoSEQ multiplex PCR, and TCRdb's table has in-frame clones only and misses some. The table shows 1.6 million or so clones, with 98% occurring only once. The material sequenced was naive CD4+ T cells sorted from blood. The receptor source for this set is a man aged 30-40 years in good health. CDR3s include the opening cysteine and the closing phenylalanine or tryptophan. Each record gives: J gene, clone size, V gene, D gene, CDR3 DNA, CDR3 protein. The D gene is left open where the match is weak. Not all rows give a size; the values are once, few, many and, for expanded clones, a class.

>TRBJ2-1|-|TRBV12-5|TRBD2
TGTGCTAGTGGTTTGGTAGCTAAGACTAGCGATTACAATGAGCAGTTCTTC
CASGLVAKTSDYNEQFF
>TRBJ2-1|-|TRBV6-1|-
TGTGCCAGCAGGTTGGGACCTCTTCCTGAGCAGTTCTTC
CASRLGPLPEQFF
>TRBJ2-7|few|TRBV25-1|-
TGTGCCAGCAGTGAATTGGGCTACGAGCAGTACTTC
CASSELGYEQYF
>TRBJ2-3|-|TRBV11-2|-
TGTGCCAGCAGCTTATGGGATAGCGGTTTCCTCACAGATACGCAGTATTTT
CASSLWDSGFLTDTQYF
>TRBJ2-5|-|TRBV6-1|TRBD1
TGTGCCAGCTCCTGGACAGGGCAAGAGACCCAGTACTTC
CASSWTGQETQYF
>TRBJ2-1|few|TRBV9|TRBD1
TGTGCCAGCAGCGTAGAGGGACAGTACAATGAGCAGTTCTTC
CASSVEGQYNEQFF
>TRBJ2-4|-|TRBV4-3|-
TGCGCCAGCAGCCATCGAAAGGCGGACGGGAAAAACATTCAGTACTTC
CASSHRKADGKNIQYF
>TRBJ1-5|-|TRBV7-2|-
TGTGCCAGCAGCCGGACGGGCCAGGGTAATCAGCCCCAGCATTTT
CASSRTGQGNQPQHF
>TRBJ1-2|-|TRBV5-1|-
TGCGCCAGCAGCTTGACCCCCCCATCGTCGATCGATGGCTACACCTTC
CASSLTPPSSIDGYTF
>TRBJ2-5|-|TRBV6-5|TRBD1
TGTGCCAGCAGTTACGATCGGGACAGGGCGCAAGAGACCCAGTACTTC
CASSYDRDRAQETQYF
>TRBJ2-2|-|TRBV5-1|-
TGCGCCAGCAGCTTGGCGGGGGTTCAAACCGGGGAGCTGTTTTTT
CASSLAGVQTGELFF
>TRBJ2-2|once|TRBV7-2|TRBD1
TGTGCCAGCAGCCAGCTGCCCCCAGGGGGCTACACCGGGGAGCTGTTTTTT
CASSQLPPGGYTGELFF
>TRBJ2-7|-|TRBV6-5|TRBD1
TGTGCCAGCAGAGGTGGACAGGAGATCTACGAGCAGTACTTC
CASRGGQEIYEQYF
>TRBJ1-1|-|TRBV9|-
TGTGCCAGCAGCGGGCCCTCACCCTCCGGGAACACTGAAGCTTTCTTT
CASSGPSPSGNTEAFF
>TRBJ2-3|once|TRBV5-1|-
TGCGCCAGCAGCTTGGCCTGGGATACGCAGTATTTT
CASSLAWDTQYF
>TRBJ2-5|-|TRBV6-6|TRBD1
TGTGCCAGCCGCGGCGACAGGGGTGGTCGGAAGACCCAGTACTTC
CASRGDRGGRKTQYF
>TRBJ1-2|-|TRBV18|-
TGTGCCAGCTCCCCCGAGGGGGGAATGGGAGGCTACACCTTC
CASSPEGGMGGYTF
>TRBJ2-2|-|TRBV5-1|-
TGCGCCAGCAGCCCGGACAGCCGGAACGGGGAGCTGTTTTTT
CASSPDSRNGELFF
>TRBJ2-7|-|TRBV6-6|-
TGTGCCAGCACCCAAACTCAGGGTGGCTCCTACGAGCAGTACTTC
CASTQTQGGSYEQYF
>TRBJ2-1|-|TRBV6-1|-
TGTGCCAGCAGTGAGGGTCCATTCCCCCAGGGGAACAATGAGCAGTTCTTC
CASSEGPFPQGNNEQFF
>TRBJ2-1|-|TRBV10-1|-
TGCGCCAGCGGGGACCTTTACAATGAGCAGTTCTTC
CASGDLYNEQFF
>TRBJ1-3|-|TRBV27|-
TGTGCCAGCAGTTTGGGTGGGGCTAACTCTGGAAACACCATATATTTT
CASSLGGANSGNTIYF
>TRBJ1-3|-|TRBV19|-
TGTGCCAGTAGCCTTTCTCGATCAAACTCTGGAAACACCATATATTTT
CASSLSRSNSGNTIYF
>TRBJ2-5|-|TRBV19|-
TGTGCCAGTAGTATTTGGTCGGGCCCCCAGGGGAAGACCCAGTACTTC
CASSIWSGPQGKTQYF
>TRBJ1-1|-|TRBV5-1|-
TGCGCCAGCAGCTTCTCTGCGAACACTGAAGCTTTCTTT
CASSFSANTEAFF
>TRBJ2-7|-|TRBV5-1|TRBD1
TGCGCCAGCAGCGCGGCGACAGGGCCCGAGCAGTACTTC
CASSAATGPEQYF
>TRBJ1-2|-|TRBV5-1|-
TGCGCCAGCAGAGATAATGCCGGGACGGGATATGGCTACACCTTC
CASRDNAGTGYGYTF
>TRBJ2-3|once|TRBV5-1|-
TGCGCCAGCAGCTTGGTGTGGGGGCCAGATACGCAGTATTTT
CASSLVWGPDTQYF
>TRBJ1-3|-|TRBV6-5|-
TGTGCCAGCAAATTATACCAGCGGTCTGGAAACACCATATATTTT
CASKLYQRSGNTIYF
>TRBJ2-1|-|TRBV7-6|-
TGTGCCAGCAGAGCTGAGGGCCGGTACAATGAGCAGTTCTTC
CASRAEGRYNEQFF
>TRBJ2-3|-|TRBV7-9|-
TGTGCCAGCAGCCTGTGGACTTCGTCCACAGATACGCAGTATTTT
CASSLWTSSTDTQYF